The 27 T cell receptor beta chains below were found in one sample sequenced in a study of regulatory T cells in long-lasting Graves disease. Time point of the sample: newly diagnosed GD, antithyroid drugs for less than 3 months. Generation of the TCR library employed RNA extracted from PBMCs. The authors built TCR beta libraries using iRepertoire HTBI primers and Arm-PCR of CDR3 regions. TCRdb called the multiplex PCR reads again in MiXCR, with one record for every CDR3 protein. In the table there are around 480,000 distinct CDR3 sequences, roughly 15% of which are singletons. Another study also made use of these data, one on T cells in Graves' hyperthyroidism and ophthalmopathy.

The sequences come from peripheral blood mononuclear cells (PBMCs), collected at new diagnosis, from a patient treated with antithyroid drugs. The receptors here all came from a woman aged 35-65 years with Graves disease.

This clonotype was detected many times. The chain has TRBV7-2 and TRBJ1-1; 9 bases align to TRBD1. The J segment lost 2 bases and the V segment lost 4 bases, leaving 8 bases of the junction unmatched. Germline values: CDR1 SGHTA, CDR2 FQGNSA. This CDR3 spans 16 amino acids. CDR3 nucleotide sequence: TGTGCCAGCAGCTCCGCCCGACAGGGGGGTAACACTGAAGCTTTCTTT. Protein product: CASSSARQGGNTEAFF.

This clonotype was counted only a few times. This sequence joins TRBV18 and TRBJ1-2; 11 bases are a match to TRBD1. This CDR3 contains 16 residues. Unmatched junction bases numbered 7, after V lost 2 bases and J lost 5 bases. Germline loops: CDR1 KGHSH, CDR2 LQKENI. The CDR3 DNA follows: TGTGCCAGCTCACCAACCTCCGGGACAGGGGGATATGGCTACACCTTC. Translated, it gives CASSPTSGTGGYGYTF.

In this sample, this clonotype turned up many times. V is TRBV6-9 and J is TRBJ2-7; TRBD1 agrees at 8 bases. CDR1 and CDR2 (germline): MNHGY, SVAAGI. Unmatched junction bases numbered 3, after V lost 3 bases and J lost 2 bases. The CDR3 totals 14 residues. CDR3 amino acids: CASSYGTGPYEQYF. The DNA of the CDR3 is TGTGCCAGCAGTTACGGGACAGGACCCTACGAGCAGTACTTC.

A few counts support this clonotype. The chain combines TRBV29-1 with TRBJ2-7; TRBD1 aligns across 10 bases. There are 14 residues in the CDR3. The germline V gene has CDR1 SQVTM and CDR2 ANQGSEA. V lost 1 base and J lost 5; bases outside the gene matches: 5. DNA for the CDR3: TGCAGCGTTGAAGTCCTGACAGGGGGCCACGAGCAGTACTTC. Protein sequence: CSVEVLTGGHEQYF.

This clonotype has a count of ten or more. J is TRBJ2-3 and V is TRBV27, with 7 bases fitting TRBD1. The CDR3 is 18 residues long. Trimming removed 3 bases from V and 2 bases from J; junction bases left unmatched: 14. In germline, CDR1 is MNHEY, CDR2 SMNVEV (reference sequence). CDR3: CASSFYDLTGQDTDTQYF. The CDR3 DNA follows: TGTGCCAGCAGTTTTTACGATCTGACAGGGCAGGACACAGATACGCAGTATTTT.

The chain carries TRBV18 and TRBJ1-1; D is uncertain. The CDR3 loop spans 15 amino acids. The germline gives CDR1 KGHSH, CDR2 LQKENI. Trimming stripped 4 bases from V and 3 bases from J, with 15 bases between. The CDR3 nucleotides are TGTGCCAGCTCACGCCCCGATGAGGGAGACACTGAAGCTTTCTTT. The encoded protein is CASSRPDEGDTEAFF. Drawing the rest from reference TRBV18 and TRBJ1-1, the complete variable domain is NAGVMQNPRHLVRRRGQEARLRCSPMKGHSHVYWYRQLPEEGLKFMVYLQKENIIDESGMPKERFSAEFPKEGPSILRIQQVVRGDSAAYFCASSRPDEGDTEAFFGQGTRLTVV.

The J gene is TRBJ2-2, the V gene TRBV2; no definite D call. The CDR3 extends over 15 amino acids. The V end lost 7 bases, the J end lost 4 bases, and 16 bases lay between the germline ends. Germline loops: CDR1 SNHLY, CDR2 FYNNEI. Here the CDR3 DNA reads TGTGCCAGCAACTATGACACTGGGTTCACCGGGGAGCTGTTTTTT. This sequence encodes CASNYDTGFTGELFF.

The chain couples TRBV19 to TRBJ1-6; a weak D match, TRBD1 (5 bases). The germline V and J ends were trimmed by 5 bases and 8 bases, with 16 bases remaining between them. The CDR3 has 15 amino acids. Germline CDR1 reads LNHDA; CDR2 reads SQIVND (reference sequence). The CDR3 nucleotides read TGTGCCAGTAGTCCCTCTCTCAGGGTTGATTCACCCCTCCACTTT. The encoded protein is CASSPSLRVDSPLHF.

This clonotype was counted ten times or more. The chain links TRBV20-1 to TRBJ2-2; D remains ambiguous. Trimming took off 3 bases at V and 2 bases at J, with 16 bases between the two ends. CDR1 and CDR2 (germline): DFQATT, SNEGSKA (reference sequence). The CDR3 has 16 amino acids. The CDR3 DNA is TGCAGTGCTAGCAACCCTGGGCCACGAAACACCGGGGAGCTGTTTTTT. It codes for CSASNPGPRNTGELFF.

This clonotype was seen just once. The V and J genes are TRBV18 and TRBJ1-1; no definite D call. Germline V CDR1 and CDR2: KGHSH, LQKENI. The CDR3 is made up of 12 amino acids. Trimming removed 3 bases from V and 8 bases from J, with 10 bases in between. The CDR3 sequence is CASSPRSGEAFF. The DNA for the CDR3 is TGTGCCAGCTCACCCCGATCAGGCGAAGCTTTCTTT.

This clonotype was counted at least ten times. J is TRBJ1-6 and V is TRBV5-1; D unclear. The V gene's germline CDR1 is SGHRS and CDR2 YFSETQ. Trimming pared 4 bases from V and 5 bases from J, leaving 16 bases between. The CDR3 sequence is 16 residues long. In DNA, the CDR3 is TGCGCCAGCAGCCTCGGGAGGTTGAAGAATAATTCACCCCTCCACTTT. This sequence encodes CASSLGRLKNNSPLHF.

A few counts support this clonotype. A read error may explain this, as a much larger clone is one base away. The chain recombines TRBV7-3 with TRBJ2-1, with 8 bases identical to TRBD2. This CDR3 comprises 15 residues. The ends lost 5 bases at V and 4 bases at J; junction bases unmatched: 7. CDR1 is SGHTA, CDR2 FQGTGA, per germline. CDR3 sequence (DNA): TGTGCCAGCAGCCCGGGACTAGTGGGGTACAATGAGCAGTTCTTC. It specifies CASSPGLVGYNEQFF.

This clonotype has ten or more counts. The chain recombines TRBV18 with TRBJ1-5; no clear D. Trimming took 5 bases from V and 2 from J, leaving 7 bases between them. This CDR3 comprises 13 residues. Germline lookup yields CDR1 KGHSH and CDR2 LQKENI. This CDR3 reads CASSSDGNQPQHF. The CDR3 DNA sequence: TGTGCCAGCTCATCGGACGGCAATCAGCCCCAGCATTTT.

This clonotype turned up a few times. This chain uses TRBV19 with TRBJ1-5; tentatively, D is TRBD1 (6 bases). Looked up from germline, CDR1 is LNHDA and CDR2 is SQIVND (reference sequence). The CDR3 sequence is 15 residues long. V was shortened by 5 bases and J by 4 bases, with 15 bases between the two germline ends. The CDR3 loop is CASSGWTDDNQPQHF. The CDR3 nucleotides are TGTGCCAGTAGTGGGTGGACAGACGATAATCAGCCCCAGCATTTT.

This clonotype came up many times. This chain joins TRBV10-3 and TRBJ1-1; D uncertain. V gave up 2 bases and J gave up 0 bases, with 19 bases separating them. Germline CDR1 reads ENHRY; CDR2 reads SYGVKD. This CDR3 spans 18 amino acids. DNA of the CDR3: TGTGCCATCAGTGAGCGCCGCCTGGGCAGCCTCATGAACACTGAAGCTTTCTTT. Translating gives CAISERRLGSLMNTEAFF.

V is TRBV5-1 and J is TRBJ2-1; possible D gene TRBD2, 6 bases. Germline V gene data show CDR1 as SGHRS and CDR2 as YFSETQ. Deletions cut 9 bases from V and 6 bases from J, with 19 bases between. This CDR3 region has 14 residues. CDR3 protein: CATSWAPGGNEQFF. DNA for the CDR3: TGCGCCACATCCTGGGCCCCCGGGGGCAATGAGCAGTTCTTC.

The chain combines TRBV5-5 with TRBJ2-7; maybe TRBD2 (5 bases). Germline V gene data show CDR1 as SGHKS and CDR2 as YYEKEE (reference sequence). Trimming stripped 6 bases from V and 7 bases from J, with 11 bases between. The CDR3 runs 11 residues. CDR3 region: CASTATGEQYF. The CDR3 DNA follows: TGTGCCAGCACCGCAACGGGGGAGCAGTACTTC.

Only a few counts were recorded for this clonotype. The rearrangement links TRBV18 to TRBJ2-2, with D perhaps matching TRBD1 (5 bases). CDR1 KGHSH and CDR2 LQKENI come from the germline V gene. V was shortened by 3 bases and J by 1 base, with 12 bases between the two germline ends. The CDR3 is 16 residues long. CDR3 sequence (DNA): TGTGCCAGCTCACCGCAGACAGATTTGAACACCGGGGAGCTGTTTTTT. Its protein product is CASSPQTDLNTGELFF.

This clonotype has a count of ten or more. The chain is built from TRBV6-2 or TRBV6-3 and TRBJ2-4, with 9 bases that match TRBD1. Per the germline V gene, CDR1 is MNHEY and CDR2 is SVGEGT. V lost 5 bases, J lost 1 base, and 9 bases stayed unmatched. The CDR3 is 17 amino acids. CDR3 DNA sequence: TGTGCCAGCAGTCACCTCAACAGGGGGCACGCCAAAAACATTCAGTACTTC. This encodes CASSHLNRGHAKNIQYF.

V is TRBV29-1 and J is TRBJ1-5, with D tentatively TRBD1 (5 bases). The CDR3 contains 12 residues. V was cut by 4 bases and J by 4 bases, with 8 bases left in between. CDR1 and CDR2 from the germline V gene are SQVTM and ANQGSEA. CDR3 residues: CSVGGFNQPQHF. DNA for the CDR3: TGCAGCGTTGGGGGGTTTAATCAGCCCCAGCATTTT. The full variable domain, its missing parts supplied by reference TRBV29-1 and TRBJ1-5, is SAVISQKPSRDICQRGTSLTIQCQVDSQVTMMFWYRQQPGQSLTLIATANQGSEATYESGFVIDKFPISRPNLTFSTLTVSNMSPEDSSIYLCSVGGFNQPQHFGDGTRLSIL.

This clonotype was found once. V and J are TRBV5-1 and TRBJ2-3; no reliable D call. Between the trimmed V and J ends, which lost 6 bases and 0 bases, there was a span of 5 bases. This CDR3 is 12 amino acids long. CDR1 and CDR2 from the germline V gene are SGHRS and YFSETQ. The CDR3 is CASKWSTDTQYF. The CDR3 region has the DNA TGCGCCAGCAAGTGGAGCACAGATACGCAGTATTTT.

The chain is built from TRBV5-6 and TRBJ2-3; D uncertain. The germline V and J ends were trimmed by 6 bases and 1 base, with 9 bases remaining between them. This CDR3 region has 13 residues. Germline CDR1 SGHDT, CDR2 YYEEEE. The CDR3 DNA reads as TGTGCCAGCAATTCAAGGGGCACAGATACGCAGTATTTT. Translation gives CASNSRGTDTQYF.

The chain joins TRBV7-9 to TRBJ1-4, with TRBD1 matching over 9 bases. The CDR3 spans 17 residues. Trimming at V came to 4 bases and at J to 10 bases, leaving 16 bases not matched to a gene. Germline loops: CDR1 SEHNR, CDR2 FQNEAQ (reference sequence). The CDR3 sequence: CASSSAIQGARTGKLFF. Written as DNA, the CDR3 is TGTGCCAGCAGCTCGGCTATACAGGGGGCACGGACCGGAAAACTGTTTTTT.

This clonotype occurred many times. The V call is TRBV2, the J call TRBJ1-6; D ambiguous. This CDR3 contains 15 residues. V shed 2 bases and J shed 5 bases, with 10 bases lying between them. Germline V gives CDR1 SNHLY, CDR2 FYNNEI. CDR3 sequence: CASSEMRLNNSPLHF. The CDR3 DNA reads as TGTGCCAGCAGTGAAATGCGACTAAATAATTCACCCCTCCACTTT.

This chain joins TRBV6-5 and TRBJ2-7, with 9 bases identical to TRBD1. Germline V gene data show CDR1 as MNHEY and CDR2 as SVGAGI. The CDR3 runs to 15 residues. V was clipped by 2 bases and J by 4 bases; unmatched bases: 6. DNA for the CDR3: TGTGCCAGCAGTTACCTCGGGACAGGGAGGTACGAGCAGTACTTC. Amino acid sequence: CASSYLGTGRYEQYF.

This clonotype was detected many times. The V call is TRBV20-1, the J call TRBJ2-3, with D tentatively TRBD1 or TRBD2 (6 bases each). The CDR3 covers 13 residues. With 3 bases removed from V and 2 bases from J, the gap between germline ends came to 9 bases. The germline V gene encodes CDR1 DFQATT and CDR2 SNEGSKA (reference sequence). The CDR3 spells CSASGGYTDTQYF. CDR3 coding DNA: TGCAGTGCTAGCGGGGGCTACACAGATACGCAGTATTTT.

In this sample, this clonotype turned up a few times. The chain recombines TRBV6-1 with TRBJ1-5, with 8 nucleotides matching TRBD1. Germline V CDR1 and CDR2: MNHNS, SASEGT. The CDR3 contains 14 residues. Trimming took 9 bases from V and 3 from J; bases not matched to a gene: 7. The chain's CDR3 is CASWDRTFNQPQHF. In DNA form, the CDR3 reads TGTGCCAGTTGGGACAGGACTTTCAATCAGCCCCAGCATTTT.